This record concerns one T cell receptor (beta chain) sequence. The sample holds a few counts of this clonotype. The clone's antigen remains unknown. No much larger clonotype is one base removed from it; base qualities were not supplied. The data derive from a study of blood T cells in healthy people across ages (dated by TCRdb to between 2015 and 2017). About the study as a whole: In model experiments, roughly one uniquely barcoded TCR beta cDNA molecule per two T cells was captured by template switching. To track age-related changes in TCR beta repertoire diversity, the study relied on deep sequencing normalized with unique cDNA molecular identifiers. Donors were grouped into four age groups: young (average 16 years), middle-aged (around 39), aged (about 60) and long-lived (approximately 81). The study analyzed two additional independent replicas of 1 million unique cDNA reads from the same blood draw for two donors, one aged 18 to 29 and one aged 80 or older. To avoid experimental bias, donors of different ages were randomly spread across the sequencing lanes.

To prepare the library, 5' RACE was applied. The instrument given in TCRdb is Illumina HiSeq 2500. The second PCR ran for roughly 7 to 11 cycles and used a J-beta primer mix along with a sample-barcoded 5' primer. A template-switch 5' adaptor carrying 12 random nucleotides introduced a unique molecular identifier onto each TCR beta cDNA molecule. At least 3 million CDR3-containing paired-end reads were obtained from each sample. First-strand cDNA synthesis was performed from all RNA using the Mint cDNA synthesis kit, with priming by a TRBC-specific oligonucleotide. After uracil-DNA glycosylase treatment, a first 18-cycle PCR used universal primers M1SS and BC2_uni_R on all cDNA. As for how the authors treated the data: Normalization of each sample was performed by random selection of 1 million high-quality reads, each carrying a distinct molecular identifier. Instead of being binned into consensus sequences, reads with shared molecular identifiers were discarded. MiTCR, set to a Q25 quality threshold and the strictest error-elimination algorithm, was used for CDR3 identification, clonotype clustering and error correction. Lower-bound total TCR beta diversity was estimated with a nonparametric unseen species model using Euler transformation. TCRdb reprocessing: public reads trimmed at Q25 with fastp, clones called with MiXCR, in-frame beta chains kept. Rows with a matching CDR3 protein are joined into one entry that keeps the most common DNA and genes. Clone size and V and J calls follow TCRdb, not the original study. In this sample the table shows 650,000 to 1,000,000 distinct CDR3 sequences, about 37% of which occur a single time. In total, the top ten clones hold 10% to 15% of the sample.

V ends up 2 bases short and J 6 bases short, with an unmatched junction base count of 4. The CDR3 runs 14 amino acids, cysteine and phenylalanine included. The CDR3 DNA has 42 bases and is translated from base 1. CDR1 and CDR2 are read off the germline V gene as MNHEY and SVGAGI. Donors were roughly 40 systemically healthy Caucasian individuals from Russia aged roughly 6 to 100 years. Approximately 9.7 milliliters of peripheral blood were drawn from each donor into EDTA-treated Vacutainer tubes. Ficoll-Paque density-gradient centrifugation was used to isolate PBMCs, with at least 6 million obtained per sample. Trizol reagent was used to extract total RNA from the PBMCs, yielding at least 6 micrograms per sample. Naive CD45RAhigh/CD27high T cell percentages were measured by flow cytometry on a PBMC aliquot from every donor. On the study overall, not on this receptor specifically: Observed TCR beta diversity correlated strongly with the percentage of naive T cells measured by flow cytometry. As age increased, observed TCR beta diversity per million T cells dropped in a roughly linear way, and a significant reduction was already evident by age 40. Compared with the aged group, more naive CD4+ T cells, fewer expanded clones and increased TCR diversity were shown by the long-lived group, suggesting age selection. Conclusive comparison of naive and antigen-experienced compartments was prevented by the profiling of bulk unsorted PBMCs. Estimates of total diversity based on one million sequenced T cells were considered lower bounds and underestimates. Because donor CMV infection status was unknown, age-related changes in expanded clonotypes were potentially confounded.

The chain is encoded by TRBV6-5 joined to TRBJ1-2; 9 nucleotides in the junction match TRBD1. This receptor was obtained from a man aged 18 to 29 in good health. Sequencing was done on a sample of blood. The CDR3 in this case is CASSYAGTGNGYTF. The bases read TGTGCCAGCAGTTACGCCGGGACAGGGAATGGCTACACCTTC.